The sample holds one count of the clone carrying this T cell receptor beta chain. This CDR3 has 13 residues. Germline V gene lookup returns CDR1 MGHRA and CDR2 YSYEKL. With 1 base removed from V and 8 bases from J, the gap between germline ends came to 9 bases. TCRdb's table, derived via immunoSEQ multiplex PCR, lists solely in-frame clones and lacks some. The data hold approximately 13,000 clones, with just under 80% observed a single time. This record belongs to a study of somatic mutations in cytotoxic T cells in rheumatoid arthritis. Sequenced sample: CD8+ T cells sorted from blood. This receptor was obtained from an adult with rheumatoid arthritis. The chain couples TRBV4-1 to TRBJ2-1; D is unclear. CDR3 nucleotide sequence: TGCGCCAGCAGCCAAGTTAGGAGCTATGAGCAGTTCTTC. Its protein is CASSQVRSYEQFF.